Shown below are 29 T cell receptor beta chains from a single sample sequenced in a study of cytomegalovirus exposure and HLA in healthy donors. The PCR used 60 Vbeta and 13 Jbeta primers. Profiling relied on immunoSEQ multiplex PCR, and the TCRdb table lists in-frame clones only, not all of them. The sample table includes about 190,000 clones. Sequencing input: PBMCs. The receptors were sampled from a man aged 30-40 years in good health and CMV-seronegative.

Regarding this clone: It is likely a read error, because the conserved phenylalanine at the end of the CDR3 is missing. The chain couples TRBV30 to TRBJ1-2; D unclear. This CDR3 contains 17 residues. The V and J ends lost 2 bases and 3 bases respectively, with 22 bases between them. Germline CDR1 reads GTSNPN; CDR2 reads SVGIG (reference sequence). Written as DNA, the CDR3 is TGTGCCTGGAGTAGGTTCGGAAGCGGAGAACGGTACTATGGCTACACCTCC. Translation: CAWSRFGSGERYYGYTS.

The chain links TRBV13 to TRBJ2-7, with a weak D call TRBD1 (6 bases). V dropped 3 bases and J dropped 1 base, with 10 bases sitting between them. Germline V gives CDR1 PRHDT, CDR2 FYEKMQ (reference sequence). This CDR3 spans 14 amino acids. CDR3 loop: CASSFSQGSYEQYF. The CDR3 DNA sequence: TGTGCCAGCAGCTTCTCACAGGGATCCTACGAGCAGTACTTC.

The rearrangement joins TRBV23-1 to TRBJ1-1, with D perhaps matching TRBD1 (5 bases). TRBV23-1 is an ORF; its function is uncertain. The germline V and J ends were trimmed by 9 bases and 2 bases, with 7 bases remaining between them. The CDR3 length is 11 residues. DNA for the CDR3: TGCGCCAGAGGGGTCAACACTGAAGCTTTCTTT. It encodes CARGVNTEAFF.

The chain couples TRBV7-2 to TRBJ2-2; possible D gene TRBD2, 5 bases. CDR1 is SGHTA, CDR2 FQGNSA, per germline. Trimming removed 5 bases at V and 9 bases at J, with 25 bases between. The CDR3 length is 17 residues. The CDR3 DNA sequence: TGTGCCAGCAGCATCACGCGGGCCCTGCCCCGGGGATGGGAGCTGTTTTTT. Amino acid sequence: CASSITRALPRGWELFF.

CDR3 DNA sequence: TGTGCCTGGAGTGCACAGGGGGCCGGCTATGGCTACACCTTC. Translating gives CAWSAQGAGYGYTF. The rearrangement joins TRBV30 to TRBJ1-2; TRBD1 matches at 9 bases. Trimming took 1 base from V and 4 from J; bases not matched to a gene: 4. Germline CDR1 and CDR2: GTSNPN and SVGIG (reference sequence). CDR3 size: 14 residues.

In DNA form, the CDR3 reads TGTGCCAGCAGCTTAACTAGGGATAGGACTGAAGCTTTCTTT. It encodes CASSLTRDRTEAFF. The chain couples TRBV7-2 to TRBJ1-1, with unresolved D. Germline V gene sequence: CDR1 SGHTA, CDR2 FQGNSA. Between the trimmed V and J ends, which lost 2 bases and 5 bases, there was a span of 12 bases. This CDR3 region has 14 residues.

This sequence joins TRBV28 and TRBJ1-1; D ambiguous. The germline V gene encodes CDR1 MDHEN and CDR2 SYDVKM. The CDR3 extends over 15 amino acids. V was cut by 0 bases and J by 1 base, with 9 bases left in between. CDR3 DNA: TGTGCCAGCAGTTTATGGATCCCAGGGAACACTGAAGCTTTCTTT. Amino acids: CASSLWIPGNTEAFF.

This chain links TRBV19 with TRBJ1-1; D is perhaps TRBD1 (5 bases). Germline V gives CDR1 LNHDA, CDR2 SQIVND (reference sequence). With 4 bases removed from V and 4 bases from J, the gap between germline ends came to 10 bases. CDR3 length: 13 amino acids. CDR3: CASSTPGFTEAFF. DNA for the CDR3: TGTGCCAGTAGTACCCCAGGGTTCACTGAAGCTTTCTTT.

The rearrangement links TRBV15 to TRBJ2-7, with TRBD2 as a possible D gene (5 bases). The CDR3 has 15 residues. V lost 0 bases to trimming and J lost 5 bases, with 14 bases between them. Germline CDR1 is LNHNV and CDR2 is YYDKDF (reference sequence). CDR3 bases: TGTGCCACCAGCAGAGATTTCGGGGAGATGAACGAGCAGTACTTC. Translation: CATSRDFGEMNEQYF.

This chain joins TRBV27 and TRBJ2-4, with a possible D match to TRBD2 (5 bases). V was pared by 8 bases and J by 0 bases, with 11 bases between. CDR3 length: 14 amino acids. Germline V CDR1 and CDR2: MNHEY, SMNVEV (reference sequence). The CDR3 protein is CASGRGLAKNIQYF. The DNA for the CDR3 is TGTGCCAGCGGACGGGGTCTAGCCAAAAACATTCAGTACTTC.

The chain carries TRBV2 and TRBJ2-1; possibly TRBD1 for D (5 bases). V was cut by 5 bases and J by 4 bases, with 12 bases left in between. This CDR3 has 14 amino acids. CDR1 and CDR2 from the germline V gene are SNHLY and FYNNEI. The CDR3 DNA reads TGTGCCAGCAGTTCTCAGGGTGTATACAATGAGCAGTTCTTC. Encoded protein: CASSSQGVYNEQFF.

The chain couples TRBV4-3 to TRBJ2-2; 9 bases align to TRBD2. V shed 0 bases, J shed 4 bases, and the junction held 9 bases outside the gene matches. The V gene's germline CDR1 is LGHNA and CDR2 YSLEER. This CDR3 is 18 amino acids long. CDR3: CASSQEGPLAGVTGELFF. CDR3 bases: TGCGCCAGCAGCCAAGAAGGGCCTTTAGCGGGGGTCACCGGGGAGCTGTTTTTT.

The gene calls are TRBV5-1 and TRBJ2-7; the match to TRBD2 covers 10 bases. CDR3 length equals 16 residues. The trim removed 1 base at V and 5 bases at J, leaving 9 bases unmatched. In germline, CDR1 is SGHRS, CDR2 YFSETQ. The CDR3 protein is CASSLRASGSRDEQYF. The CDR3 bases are TGCGCCAGCAGCTTGAGGGCTAGCGGGAGTCGGGACGAGCAGTACTTC.

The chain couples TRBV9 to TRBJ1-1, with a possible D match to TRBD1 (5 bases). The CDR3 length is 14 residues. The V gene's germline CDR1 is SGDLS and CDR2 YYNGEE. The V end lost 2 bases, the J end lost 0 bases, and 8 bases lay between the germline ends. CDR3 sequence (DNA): TGTGCCAGCAGCGTGGACACCTTGAACACTGAAGCTTTCTTT. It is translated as CASSVDTLNTEAFF.

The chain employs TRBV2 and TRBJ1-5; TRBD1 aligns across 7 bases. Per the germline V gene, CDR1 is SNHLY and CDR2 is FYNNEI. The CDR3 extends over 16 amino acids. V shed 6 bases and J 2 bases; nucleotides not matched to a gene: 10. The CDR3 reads CASRVQGMGGNQPQHF. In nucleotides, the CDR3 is TGTGCCAGCAGGGTACAGGGGATGGGGGGCAATCAGCCCCAGCATTTT.

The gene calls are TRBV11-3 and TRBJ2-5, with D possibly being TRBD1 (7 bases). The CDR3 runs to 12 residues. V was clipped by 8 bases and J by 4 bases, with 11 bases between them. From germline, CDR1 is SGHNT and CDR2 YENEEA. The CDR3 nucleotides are TGTGCCAGCGGAGGGACAGTAGAGACCCAGTACTTC. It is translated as CASGGTVETQYF.

CDR3 residues: CATGEGGTNNEQFF. In DNA form, the CDR3 reads TGTGCCACCGGCGAAGGAGGGACGAACAATGAGCAGTTCTTC. This chain uses TRBV7-3 with TRBJ2-1, with D maybe TRBD2 (6 bases). The germline V gene has CDR1 SGHTA and CDR2 FQGTGA. The CDR3 is 14 amino acids. Trimming took off 10 bases at V and 5 bases at J, with 18 bases between the two ends.

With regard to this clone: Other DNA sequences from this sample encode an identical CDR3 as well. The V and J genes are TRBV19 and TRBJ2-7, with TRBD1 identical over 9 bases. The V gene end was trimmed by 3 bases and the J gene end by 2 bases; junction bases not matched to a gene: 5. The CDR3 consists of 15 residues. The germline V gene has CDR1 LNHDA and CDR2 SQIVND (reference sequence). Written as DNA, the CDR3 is TGTGCCAGTAGTATTCTCGGACAGGGGACCTACGAGCAGTACTTC. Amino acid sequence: CASSILGQGTYEQYF.

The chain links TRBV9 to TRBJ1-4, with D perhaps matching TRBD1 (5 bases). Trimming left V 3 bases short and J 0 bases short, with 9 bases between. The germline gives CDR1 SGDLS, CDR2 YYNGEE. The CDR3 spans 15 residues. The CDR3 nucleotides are TGTGCCAGCAGCGCAGACAGTTCAACTAATGAAAAACTGTTTTTT. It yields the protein CASSADSSTNEKLFF.

CDR3 residues: CASRVQGLGTEAFF. CDR3 in DNA: TGCGCCAGCAGAGTACAGGGTTTGGGGACTGAAGCTTTCTTT. The V call is TRBV10-2, the J call TRBJ1-1, with D maybe TRBD1 (6 bases). V was shortened by 6 bases and J by 5 bases, with 16 bases between the two germline ends. The CDR3 extends over 14 amino acids. Germline CDR1 and CDR2: WSHSY and SAAADI.

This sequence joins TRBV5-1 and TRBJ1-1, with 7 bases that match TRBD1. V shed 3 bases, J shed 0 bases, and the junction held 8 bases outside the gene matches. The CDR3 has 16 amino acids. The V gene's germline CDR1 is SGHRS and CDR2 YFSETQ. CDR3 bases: TGCGCCAGCAGCTCTGCGGGACAGTCGATGAACACTGAAGCTTTCTTT. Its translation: CASSSAGQSMNTEAFF.

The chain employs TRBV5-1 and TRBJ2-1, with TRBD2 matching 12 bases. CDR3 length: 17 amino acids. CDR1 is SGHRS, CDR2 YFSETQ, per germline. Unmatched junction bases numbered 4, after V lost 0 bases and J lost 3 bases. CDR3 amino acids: CASSLGLAGGSYNEQFF. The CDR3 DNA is TGCGCCAGCAGCTTGGGCCTAGCGGGAGGGAGCTACAATGAGCAGTTCTTC.

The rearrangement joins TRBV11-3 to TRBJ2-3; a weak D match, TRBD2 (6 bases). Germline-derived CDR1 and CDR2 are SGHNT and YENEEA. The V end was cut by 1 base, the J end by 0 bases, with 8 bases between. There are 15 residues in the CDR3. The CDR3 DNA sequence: TGTGCCAGCAGCTTAGGGGACTCTAGCACAGATACGCAGTATTTT. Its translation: CASSLGDSSTDTQYF.

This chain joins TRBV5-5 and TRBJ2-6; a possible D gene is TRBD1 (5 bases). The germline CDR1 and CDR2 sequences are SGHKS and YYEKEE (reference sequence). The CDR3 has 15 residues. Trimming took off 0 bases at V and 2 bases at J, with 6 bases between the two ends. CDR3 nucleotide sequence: TGTGCCAGCAGCTTGGGGGGCGCTGGGGCCAACGTCCTGACTTTC. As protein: CASSLGGAGANVLTF.

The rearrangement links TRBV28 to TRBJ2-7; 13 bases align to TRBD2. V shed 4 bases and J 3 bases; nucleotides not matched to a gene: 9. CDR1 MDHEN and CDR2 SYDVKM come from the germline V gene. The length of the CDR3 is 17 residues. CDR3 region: CASSSGTSGRGIYEQYF. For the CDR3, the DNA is TGTGCCAGCAGTTCCGGTACTAGCGGGAGGGGAATCTACGAGCAGTACTTC.

CDR3 nucleotide sequence: TGTGCCACCTGGTTCGGGGAGGGTCAAGAGACCCAGTACTTC. It encodes CATWFGEGQETQYF. This chain joins TRBV10-3 and TRBJ2-5; 7 bases line up with TRBD2. Unmatched junction bases numbered 10, after V lost 10 bases and J lost 2 bases. The CDR3 runs to 14 residues. Germline V gives CDR1 ENHRY, CDR2 SYGVKD.

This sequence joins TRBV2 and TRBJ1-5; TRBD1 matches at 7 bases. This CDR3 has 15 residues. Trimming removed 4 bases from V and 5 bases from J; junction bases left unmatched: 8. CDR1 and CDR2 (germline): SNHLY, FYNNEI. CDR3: CASSAGTELYQPQHF. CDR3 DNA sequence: TGTGCCAGCAGTGCCGGGACAGAACTTTATCAGCCCCAGCATTTT.

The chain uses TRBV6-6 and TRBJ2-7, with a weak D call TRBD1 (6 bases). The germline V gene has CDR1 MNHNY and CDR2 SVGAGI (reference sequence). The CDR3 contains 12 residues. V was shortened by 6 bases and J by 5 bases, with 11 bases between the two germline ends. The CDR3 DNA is TGTGCCAGCAGCAACAGGGTAGACGAGCAGTACTTC. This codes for CASSNRVDEQYF.

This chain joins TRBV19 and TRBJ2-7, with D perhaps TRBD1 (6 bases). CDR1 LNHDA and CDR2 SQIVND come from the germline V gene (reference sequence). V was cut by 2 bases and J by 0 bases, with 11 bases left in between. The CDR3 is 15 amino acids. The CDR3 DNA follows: TGTGCCAGTAGTATATCCGGACAGACCTCCTACGAGCAGTACTTC. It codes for CASSISGQTSYEQYF. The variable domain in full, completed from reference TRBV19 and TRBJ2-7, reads DGGITQSPKYLFRKEGQNVTLSCEQNLNHDAMYWYRQDPGQGLRLIYYSQIVNDFQKGDIAEGYSVSREKKESFPLTVTSAQKNPTAFYLCASSISGQTSYEQYFGPGTRLTVT.